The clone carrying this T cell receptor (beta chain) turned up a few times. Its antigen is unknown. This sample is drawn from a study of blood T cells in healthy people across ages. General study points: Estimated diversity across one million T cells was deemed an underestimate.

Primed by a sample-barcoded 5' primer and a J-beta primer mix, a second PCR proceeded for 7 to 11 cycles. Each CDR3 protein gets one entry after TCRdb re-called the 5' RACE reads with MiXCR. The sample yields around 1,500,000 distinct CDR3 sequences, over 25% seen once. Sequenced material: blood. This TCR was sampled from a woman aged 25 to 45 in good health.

The CDR3 here is CASSLALIASPLHF. CDR3 nucleotide sequence: TGTGCCAGCAGCTTAGCCCTAATAGCTTCACCCCTCCACTTT. This chain uses TRBV7-2 with TRBJ1-6; D remains ambiguous. Germline values: CDR1 SGHTA, CDR2 FQGNSA. V lost 0 bases and J lost 9, with 9 bases in between. The length of the CDR3 is 14 residues.